Below are 17 T cell receptor beta chains sequenced from a single sample in a study of OX40 agonist ivuxolimab in advanced cancers. Only in-frame clones appear in the TCRdb table, and some are missing; sequencing was by immunoSEQ multiplex PCR. The table records 100,000 or so clones, roughly 90% of them present only once. Material: CD4+ or CD8+ T cells sorted from blood, obtained in a trial of the OX40 agonist ivuxolimab. All receptors derive from an adult with an advanced solid tumor such as melanoma, head and neck, liver or kidney cancer.

The gene calls are TRBV18 and TRBJ2-7, with 9 bases identical to TRBD2. CDR1 is KGHSH, CDR2 LQKENI, per germline. The CDR3 is 16 residues long. Trimming at V came to 2 bases and at J to 0 bases, leaving 5 bases not matched to a gene. The CDR3 bases are TGTGCCAGCTCACCAGGGCTAGCGGGGAACTCCTACGAGCAGTACTTC. Protein: CASSPGLAGNSYEQYF.

This chain joins TRBV7-2 and TRBJ1-3; the D is unclear. Germline V gene lookup returns CDR1 SGHTA and CDR2 FQGNSA. V was cut by 5 bases and J by 0 bases, with 11 bases left in between. The CDR3 covers 15 residues. The CDR3 nucleotides read TGTGCCAGCAGCCCTATTGGGGTCTCTGGAAACACCATATATTTT. As protein: CASSPIGVSGNTIYF. The entire variable domain, with the rest obtained from reference TRBV7-2 and TRBJ1-3, is as follows: GAGVSQSPSNKVTEKGKDVELRCDPISGHTALYWYRQSLGQGLEFLIYFQGNSAPDKSGLPSDRFSAERTGGSVSTLTIQRTQQEDSAVYLCASSPIGVSGNTIYFGEGSWLTVV.

The gene calls are TRBV7-9 and TRBJ2-2, with D perhaps TRBD1 (5 bases). This CDR3 is built from 15 residues. The germline V gene encodes CDR1 SEHNR and CDR2 FQNEAQ (reference sequence). Trimming took 5 bases from V and 4 from J, leaving 14 bases between them. This chain's CDR3 is CASSPRTRSTGELFF. For the CDR3, the DNA is TGTGCCAGCAGCCCGCGGACACGGTCCACCGGGGAGCTGTTTTTT.

CDR3 residues: CASSQELASGIRNEQFF. DNA for the CDR3: TGTGCCAGCAGCCAAGAGTTGGCTAGCGGGATTAGGAATGAGCAGTTCTTC. V and J are TRBV4-2 and TRBJ2-1, with 9 positions matching TRBD2. CDR1 is LGHNA and CDR2 is YNFKEQ in the germline V gene. The CDR3 length is 17 residues. V lost 0 bases and J lost 7; bases outside the gene matches: 10.

This clone turned up a few times. The chain has TRBV5-1 and TRBJ1-1; D unclear. The CDR3 consists of 13 residues. Germline assignment: CDR1 SGHRS and CDR2 YFSETQ. V was pared by 1 base and J by 1 base, with 5 bases between. Here the CDR3 DNA reads TGCGCCAGCAGCTTGTGGGGGAACACTGAAGCTTTCTTT. Protein: CASSLWGNTEAFF.

The CDR3 DNA is TGTGCCAGCAGTTTAATCCCAGGGCGCGCCCCTGGAAACACCATATATTTT. Protein: CASSLIPGRAPGNTIYF. The chain uses TRBV27 and TRBJ1-3, with D maybe TRBD1 (5 bases). The CDR3 is 17 amino acids. V lost 2 bases, J lost 2 bases, and 16 bases lay in between. CDR1 is MNHEY, CDR2 SMNVEV, per germline (reference sequence).

This sequence joins TRBV6-5 and TRBJ2-1; D perhaps matches TRBD2 (7 bases). V shed 5 bases and J shed 5 bases, with 10 bases lying between them. This CDR3 is built from 13 residues. Germline CDR1 MNHEY, CDR2 SVGAGI. For the CDR3, the DNA is TGTGCCAGCAGTCTAGGGGGGGACAATGAGCAGTTCTTC. Translation: CASSLGGDNEQFF.

V gene TRBV5-6 combines with J gene TRBJ1-6, with 8 nucleotides matching TRBD1. The CDR3 length is 15 residues. V lost 0 bases and J lost 6; bases outside the gene matches: 2. The V gene's germline CDR1 is SGHDT and CDR2 YYEEEE. The CDR3 DNA is TGTGCCAGCAGCTTGGGGACAGGGATTAATTCACCCCTCCACTTT. Amino acid sequence: CASSLGTGINSPLHF.

V usage is TRBV27 and J usage is TRBJ2-7; no clear D gene. V lost 4 bases and J lost 4, with 20 bases in between. In germline, CDR1 is MNHEY, CDR2 SMNVEV (reference sequence). The CDR3 spans 16 residues. CDR3 coding DNA: TGTGCCAGCAGTTCATCAACTTGGGGAAGACCTTACGAGCAGTACTTC. Protein sequence: CASSSSTWGRPYEQYF.

This clone was detected a few times. V gene TRBV28 combines with J gene TRBJ1-1; D is undetermined. Between the trimmed V and J ends, which lost 4 bases and 7 bases, there was a span of 13 bases. This CDR3 has 13 amino acids. The germline CDR1 and CDR2 sequences are MDHEN and SYDVKM. The CDR3 sequence is CASSYRTLVEAFF. CDR3 nucleotides: TGTGCCAGCAGTTATCGGACCCTCGTTGAAGCTTTCTTT.

The chain links TRBV22-1 to TRBJ1-4; TRBD1 is the table's D call, not checked against the DNA. TRBV22-1 is a documented pseudogene. The length of the CDR3 is 16 residues. CDR3 in DNA: TGTCCTGGGAGCTCTACCGGGACAGGGAATTATGAAAAACTGTTTTTT. Encoded protein: CPGSSTGTGNYEKLFF.

The rearrangement joins TRBV5-4 to TRBJ2-2; D not resolved. V dropped 4 bases and J dropped 6 bases, with 19 bases sitting between them. In germline, CDR1 is SGHNT, CDR2 YYREEE (reference sequence). This CDR3 has 16 residues. The CDR3 region has the DNA TGTGCCAGCAGCCTCTATCTGGTCCCCGGGCCCGGGGAGCTGTTTTTT. Its protein is CASSLYLVPGPGELFF.

The chain uses TRBV7-6 and TRBJ2-5; D is perhaps TRBD2 (6 bases). Germline lookup yields CDR1 SGHVS and CDR2 FNYEAQ. The germline V and J ends were trimmed by 5 bases and 1 base, with 14 bases remaining between them. The CDR3 extends over 15 amino acids. CDR3 in amino acids: CASSPLGGLQETQYF. The CDR3 coding sequence is TGTGCCAGCAGCCCCCTCGGGGGACTCCAAGAGACCCAGTACTTC.

This clone was seen a few times. The chain combines TRBV5-4 with TRBJ2-1, with no clear D. The germline CDR1 and CDR2 sequences are SGHNT and YYREEE (reference sequence). V lost 5 bases, J lost 2 bases, and 8 bases lay in between. The CDR3 runs to 13 residues. In DNA form, the CDR3 reads TGTGCCAGCAGTCTTGGGACCTACAATGAGCAGTTCTTC. It encodes CASSLGTYNEQFF.

The rearrangement joins TRBV13 to TRBJ1-5; unclear D gene. Germline V gives CDR1 PRHDT, CDR2 FYEKMQ (reference sequence). This CDR3 region has 13 residues. Trimming took off 5 bases at V and 4 bases at J, with 9 bases between the two ends. CDR3 DNA: TGTGCCAGCAGCCCCGGGCGAAATCAGCCCCAGCATTTT. Protein: CASSPGRNQPQHF. The variable domain in full, completed from reference TRBV13 and TRBJ1-5, reads AAGVIQSPRHLIKEKRETATLKCYPIPRHDTVYWYQQGPGQDPQFLISFYEKMQSDKGSIPDRFSAQQFSDYHSELNMSSLELGDSALYFCASSPGRNQPQHFGDGTRLSIL.

The chain is built from TRBV21-1 and TRBJ1-2; the table's D call TRBD1 went unverified against the DNA. TRBV21-1 is noted as a pseudogene. The CDR3 contains 13 residues. CDR3 protein: CASSNRETGENVF. DNA for the CDR3: TGTGCCAGCAGCAATAGGGAGACAGGGGAAAATGTCTTC.

The gene calls are TRBV6-1 and TRBJ1-4; TRBD1 agrees at 7 bases. J was trimmed by 8 bases and V by 4 bases; bases with no gene match: 7. CDR1 and CDR2 from the germline V gene are MNHNS and SASEGT. This CDR3 has 14 amino acids. The CDR3 region has the DNA TGTGCCAGCAGTGCACAGGGGTTGGGCGAAAAACTGTTTTTT. It specifies CASSAQGLGEKLFF.